These 10 T cell receptor beta chains came from one sample sequenced in a study of blood T cell repertoires in COVID-19. Generated by immunoSEQ multiplex PCR, the TCRdb table keeps only in-frame clones and is missing some. The table lists 98,000 or so clones, around 90% of them singletons, with 5.1% in the top ten. Sequencing was carried out using peripheral blood. All receptors derive from a human donor in a cohort sampled during active COVID-19.

V and J are TRBV19 and TRBJ1-5; unclear D gene. From germline, CDR1 is LNHDA and CDR2 SQIVND (reference sequence). The CDR3 extends over 11 amino acids. The V gene lost 7 bases and the J gene lost 10 bases, with 11 bases spanning the gap. The CDR3 region has the DNA TGTGCCAGTACCTCACTCGGTCCCCAGCATTTT. This gives the protein CASTSLGPQHF.

The gene calls are TRBV28 and TRBJ2-7, with 11 bases fitting TRBD1. The trim removed 6 bases at V and 5 bases at J, leaving 12 bases unmatched. This CDR3 is 16 amino acids long. From germline, CDR1 is MDHEN and CDR2 SYDVKM. The CDR3 nucleotides read TGTGCCAGCAGACCCCGCCCCGGACAGGGGGCGGACGAGCAGTACTTC. Its translation is CASRPRPGQGADEQYF.

In this sample, this clone turned up once. V is TRBV9 and J is TRBJ1-2; D unclear. The V end lost 0 bases, the J end lost 2 bases, and 8 bases lay between the germline ends. Germline CDR1 is SGDLS and CDR2 is YYNGEE. This CDR3 has 14 residues. The CDR3 DNA reads TGTGCCAGCAGCGTAGGTGGAGGGAACTATGGCTACACCTTC. Translating it yields CASSVGGGNYGYTF.

The chain has TRBV7-3 and TRBJ2-7, with D hard to call. The CDR3 extends over 15 amino acids. With 4 bases removed from V and 0 bases from J, the gap between germline ends came to 13 bases. Germline CDR1 is SGHTA and CDR2 is FQGTGA. In DNA, the CDR3 is TGTGCCAGCAGCTCCGGTGTGATGAGCTCCTACGAGCAGTACTTC. As protein: CASSSGVMSSYEQYF.

This chain joins TRBV15 and TRBJ1-2, with 9 nucleotides matching TRBD1. This CDR3 has 13 residues. The germline V gene encodes CDR1 LNHNV and CDR2 YYDKDF (reference sequence). Losses at the gene ends were 8 bases for V and 6 bases for J; bases not matched to a gene: 7. As DNA, the CDR3 is TGTGCCACCGGAACCGGGACAGGGCATGGCTACACCTTC. Translation gives CATGTGTGHGYTF.

The chain recombines TRBV19 with TRBJ1-5; possible D gene TRBD1, 6 bases. The CDR3 is made up of 16 amino acids. Looked up from germline, CDR1 is LNHDA and CDR2 is SQIVND (reference sequence). Deletions cut 8 bases from V and 6 bases from J, with 23 bases between. In DNA, the CDR3 is TGTGCCAGTCGGGGGGACGGGCGGGGGCATGGTCAGCCCCAGCATTTT. This gives the protein CASRGDGRGHGQPQHF.

V usage is TRBV11-3 and J usage is TRBJ2-2; 13 nucleotides align to TRBD2. Per germline, CDR1 SGHNT and CDR2 YENEEA. Trimming took 4 bases from V and 4 from J; bases not matched to a gene: 6. The CDR3 extends over 17 amino acids. In nucleotides, the CDR3 is TGTGCCAGCAGCTCGCCGACTAGCGGGAGGCGCACCGGGGAGCTGTTTTTT. It specifies CASSSPTSGRRTGELFF.

The chain couples TRBV2 to TRBJ1-1; D not certain. The CDR3 has 14 residues. V lost 4 bases, J lost 1 base, and 10 bases lay in between. The germline V gene has CDR1 SNHLY and CDR2 FYNNEI. This CDR3 is CASSVRPGNTEAFF. The CDR3 nucleotides read TGTGCCAGCAGTGTCCGGCCGGGGAACACTGAAGCTTTCTTT.

The rearrangement joins TRBV4-3 to TRBJ1-1, with D maybe TRBD1 (6 bases). CDR3 size: 13 residues. Per the germline V gene, CDR1 is LGHNA and CDR2 is YSLEER. V shed 3 bases and J shed 4 bases, with 9 bases lying between them. The CDR3 reads CASSHEGGTEAFF. CDR3 DNA: TGCGCCAGCAGCCATGAAGGGGGCACTGAAGCTTTCTTT.

V is TRBV3-1 (or the pseudogene TRBV3-2) and J is TRBJ2-7, with D maybe TRBD2 (7 bases). Germline V CDR1 and CDR2: LGHDT, YNNKEL (reference sequence). Trimming pared 2 bases from V and 4 bases from J, leaving 18 bases between. There are 16 residues in the CDR3. The CDR3 nucleotides read TGTGCCAGCAGCCAACGAGGTATGGGGGGGGCATACGAGCAGTACTTC. The encoded protein is CASSQRGMGGAYEQYF.